The rows below give T cell receptor beta chains drawn from one sample of a study of patients and donors after allogeneic stem cell transplantation. TCRdb used MiXCR to reprocess the RT-PCR reads, holding one entry per CDR3 protein. The repertoire holds 15,000 to 20,000 distinct CDR3 sequences, with approximately 25% as singletons. Material: blood, either unsorted or a sorted T cell fraction (not recorded which). The receptors come from a human donor who was either an allogeneic HSCT recipient or a stem cell or donor lymphocyte infusion donor (not recorded which). It is not recorded whose cells these are; they may come from a transplant donor. CDR3s include the opening cysteine and the closing phenylalanine or tryptophan. Each record gives: clone size, D gene, J gene, V gene, CDR3 protein, CDR3 DNA. D genes are given only for firm matches. The listing skips clone size in some rows; elsewhere it reads once, few, many or a size class.

clone_size: -; d_call: -; j_call: TRBJ1-1; v_call: TRBV5-1; cdr3_aa: CASSRMERNTEAFF; cdr3_nt: TGCGCCAGCAGCAGGATGGAGAGGAACACTGAAGCTTTCTTT
clone_size: -; d_call: -; j_call: TRBJ1-1; v_call: TRBV3-1; cdr3_aa: CASSRGIKRIAEAFF; cdr3_nt: TGTGCCAGCAGCCGGGGGATTAAAAGAATTGCTGAAGCTTTCTTT
clone_size: -; d_call: -; j_call: TRBJ1-5; v_call: TRBV3-1; cdr3_aa: CASSPLGNQPQHF; cdr3_nt: TGTGCCAGCAGCCCACTTGGGAATCAGCCCCAGCATTTT
clone_size: -; d_call: -; j_call: TRBJ1-1; v_call: TRBV7-9; cdr3_aa: CASSQTVNTEAFF; cdr3_nt: TGTGCCAGCAGCCAGACAGTAAACACTGAAGCTTTCTTT
clone_size: once; d_call: TRBD2; j_call: TRBJ2-1; v_call: TRBV7-2; cdr3_aa: CASSPEVRGGQFF; cdr3_nt: TGTGCCAGCAGCCCCGAGGTACGGGGGGGGCAGTTCTTC
clone_size: medium-sized; d_call: TRBD1; j_call: TRBJ2-3; v_call: TRBV5-1; cdr3_aa: CASSRGQGSDTQYF; cdr3_nt: TGCGCCAGCAGCCGGGGACAGGGGTCAGATACGCAGTATTTT
clone_size: few; d_call: -; j_call: TRBJ1-4; v_call: TRBV15; cdr3_aa: CATSIRRDEKLFF; cdr3_nt: TGTGCCACCAGCATTCGGAGGGATGAAAAACTGTTTTTT
clone_size: -; d_call: TRBD1; j_call: TRBJ1-4; v_call: TRBV12-3/TRBV12-4; cdr3_aa: CASSPGQGSEKLFF; cdr3_nt: TGTGCCAGCAGCCCGGGACAGGGGAGTGAAAAACTGTTTTTT
clone_size: -; d_call: -; j_call: TRBJ1-1; v_call: TRBV20-1; cdr3_aa: CSARGQLTEAFF; cdr3_nt: TGCAGTGCTAGGGGTCAACTCACTGAAGCTTTCTTT
clone_size: -; d_call: TRBD1; j_call: TRBJ1-5; v_call: TRBV6-5; cdr3_aa: CASSSGQGHGTQHF; cdr3_nt: TGTGCCAGCAGTTCTGGACAGGGGCATGGGACCCAGCATTTT
clone_size: -; d_call: -; j_call: TRBJ2-7; v_call: TRBV19; cdr3_aa: CASSIGVFDEQYF; cdr3_nt: TGTGCCAGTAGTATCGGGGTATTCGACGAGCAGTACTTC